This T cell receptor beta chain was documented in a study of lung T cells in sarcoidosis with Löfgren's syndrome. As for the study in general: Repertoire analyses centered on Löfgren's syndrome patients. Study-level findings and limits: Multiple Löfgren's syndrome patients reportedly shared TRAV12-1 and TRBV2 CDR3 motifs.

CDR1 is SNHLY and CDR2 is FYNNEI in the germline V gene. Trimming took 2 bases from V and 0 from J, leaving 8 bases between them. CDR3 size: 15 residues. TCRdb reprocessed the reads with MiXCR, giving one entry per CDR3 protein. Of about 3,200 distinct CDR3 sequences in the sample, 15% to 20% are singletons; the top ten hold 7.2%. By share of the sample, this clonotype is medium-sized. What it binds is unknown. Sample: CD4+ T cells from bronchoalveolar lavage. This clonotype was obtained from a human donor with sarcoidosis (Löfgren's syndrome or another form), or a control subject (not recorded which). The chain is built from TRBV2 and TRBJ1-3, with D possibly being TRBD1 (5 bases). In nucleotides, the CDR3 is TGTGCCAGCAGTGAATCGAGGGGCTCTGGAAACACCATATATTTT. This translates into CASSESRGSGNTIYF.